This entry features one T cell receptor beta chain sequence. Its cognate antigen is unknown. A single record per CDR3 protein comes from TCRdb applying MiXCR to the RT-PCR reads. The sample holds fewer than 600,000 distinct CDR3 sequences, approximately 7.3% seen once. Germline V lookup: CDR1 LGHDT, CDR2 YNNKEL (reference sequence). Trimming took off 6 bases at V and 0 bases at J, with 11 bases between the two ends. CDR3 length equals 15 residues. This entry comes from a study of response to subunit inactivated influenza vaccine. Study results and limitations: Few additional T cells are recruited per seasonal influenza vaccination, authors suggested.

This chain uses TRBV3-1 with TRBJ2-2; tentatively, D is TRBD2 (5 bases). The sequencing used PBMCs from blood, collected about 23 months after vaccination. This TCR was recovered from a man in his fifties or sixties who received an inactivated influenza vaccine. The CDR3 DNA follows: TGTGCCAGCAGAGAGGGATGGGCGAACACCGGGGAGCTGTTTTTT. Residues: CASREGWANTGELFF.